Shown below are 32 T cell receptor beta chains from a single sample sequenced in a study of OX40 agonist ivuxolimab in advanced cancers. Libraries were prepared by immunoSEQ multiplex PCR; TCRdb keeps only in-frame clonotypes and omits some of them. The sample holds 60,000 to 65,000 clones, 92% seen once. The sample in question was CD4+ or CD8+ T cells sorted from blood, obtained in a trial of the OX40 agonist ivuxolimab. These receptors originate from an adult with an advanced solid tumor such as melanoma, head and neck, liver or kidney cancer.

This clone was picked up one time. This chain joins TRBV18 and TRBJ2-2, with 8 bases aligning to TRBD2. V lost 8 bases to trimming and J lost 3 bases; unmatched junction nucleotides: 8. The CDR3 is made up of 15 amino acids. Germline V gene data show CDR1 as KGHSH and CDR2 as LQKENI. The CDR3 here is CASAQRERDTGELFF. CDR3 coding DNA: TGTGCCAGCGCCCAGCGGGAGAGGGACACCGGGGAGCTGTTTTTT.

The chain is built from TRBV18 and TRBJ1-4; tentatively, D is TRBD1 (5 bases). Trimming took off 0 bases at V and 5 bases at J, with 13 bases between the two ends. CDR1 and CDR2 (germline): KGHSH, LQKENI. The CDR3 is 16 amino acids. The CDR3 DNA reads as TGTGCCAGCTCACCACCGGGGCCAGCGGGAAATGAAAAACTGTTTTTT. Its translation: CASSPPGPAGNEKLFF.

This chain uses TRBV6-5 with TRBJ1-1, with D maybe TRBD1 (6 bases). The germline gives CDR1 MNHEY, CDR2 SVGAGI. The CDR3 contains 13 residues. Trimming stripped 2 bases from V and 4 bases from J, with 8 bases between. The CDR3 reads CASSYGTTTEAFF. The CDR3 coding sequence is TGTGCCAGCAGTTACGGGACAACCACTGAAGCTTTCTTT.

The CDR3 bases are TGTGCCAGCAGTGAAGATGGAGCGGGAGGCAACAATGAGCAGTTCTTC. Translated, it gives CASSEDGAGGNNEQFF. V and J are TRBV6-1 and TRBJ2-1; 9 positions agree with TRBD2. Germline V lookup: CDR1 MNHNS, CDR2 SASEGT. There are 16 residues in the CDR3. V gave up 1 base and J gave up 5 bases; unmatched junction bases: 6.

The chain employs TRBV6-1 and TRBJ1-2; possibly TRBD1 for D (5 bases). Germline V gene sequence: CDR1 MNHNS, CDR2 SASEGT. The CDR3 runs 11 residues. With 11 bases removed from V and 8 bases from J, the gap between germline ends came to 15 bases. The CDR3 loop is CAGGRGSGYTF. In nucleotides, the CDR3 is TGTGCCGGGGGACGGGGGTCCGGCTACACCTTC.

This clone came up once. The V call is TRBV6-6, the J call TRBJ2-2; the match to TRBD2 covers 7 bases. Germline CDR1 reads MNHNY; CDR2 reads SVGAGI (reference sequence). V trimming: 0 bases; J trimming: 1 base; junction bases outside the gene matches: 2. The CDR3 length is 16 residues. The DNA of the CDR3 is TGTGCCAGCAGTTACTCGAGCGGGGAGAACACCGGGGAGCTGTTTTTT. Amino acid sequence: CASSYSSGENTGELFF.

The rearrangement links TRBV10-3 to TRBJ2-7; perhaps TRBD2 as D (6 bases). Trimming took off 7 bases at V and 2 bases at J, with 18 bases between the two ends. The CDR3 loop spans 15 amino acids. CDR1 ENHRY and CDR2 SYGVKD come from the germline V gene. CDR3 sequence reads: CAIKSPGGGTYEQYF. CDR3 in DNA: TGTGCCATCAAATCCCCGGGTGGAGGGACCTACGAGCAGTACTTC.

This chain connects TRBV5-5 to TRBJ2-7, with TRBD1 identical over 7 bases. CDR3 length equals 16 residues. CDR1 is SGHKS and CDR2 is YYEKEE in the germline V gene (reference sequence). V lost 4 bases to trimming and J lost 7 bases; unmatched junction nucleotides: 17. CDR3 DNA: TGTGCCAGCAGCGTTGCCCGACAGGGAGCGATTAGGGAGCAGTACTTC. Its protein is CASSVARQGAIREQYF.

This clone was seen once. The chain uses TRBV30 and TRBJ2-3; a possible D gene is TRBD2 (6 bases). The V gene lost 1 base and the J gene lost 4 bases, with 6 bases spanning the gap. Per germline, CDR1 GTSNPN and CDR2 SVGIG (reference sequence). This CDR3 is built from 12 residues. The CDR3 spells CAWSGGADTQYF. The CDR3 coding sequence is TGTGCCTGGAGTGGGGGGGCAGATACGCAGTATTTT.

The chain has TRBV5-1 and TRBJ2-3, with 8 bases lining up with TRBD2. This CDR3 has 13 residues. After removal of 7 bases from V and 3 bases from J, the junction contained 4 bases not matched to a gene. Per germline, CDR1 SGHRS and CDR2 YFSETQ. The CDR3 here is CASGTGGTDTQYF. CDR3 in DNA: TGCGCCAGCGGGACGGGGGGGACAGATACGCAGTATTTT.

This clone has a handful of counts. This sample also contains other DNA sequences that code for the same CDR3. CDR3 amino acids: CASSYSRGGDQPQHF. The DNA of the CDR3 is TGTGCCAGCAGTTACTCGAGGGGGGGCGACCAGCCCCAGCATTTT. The genes are TRBV6-5 and TRBJ1-5, with a tentative D call TRBD1 (6 bases). From germline, CDR1 is MNHEY and CDR2 SVGAGI. CDR3 length equals 15 residues. V shed 0 bases and J shed 7 bases, with 13 bases lying between them.

The gene calls are TRBV4-2 and TRBJ2-1; TRBD2 matches 10 bases. Per germline, CDR1 LGHNA and CDR2 YNFKEQ. The CDR3 totals 19 residues. Germline trimming cut 5 bases from V and 2 bases from J; bases unmatched to any gene: 15. The CDR3 sequence is CASSDPVARTSGAYNEQFF. The DNA for the CDR3 is TGTGCCAGCAGCGACCCAGTTGCCCGGACTAGCGGAGCCTACAATGAGCAGTTCTTC.

The J gene is TRBJ1-5, the V gene TRBV7-9, with TRBD1 matching 9 bases. There are 14 residues in the CDR3. Germline assignment: CDR1 SEHNR and CDR2 FQNEAQ (reference sequence). Germline trimming cut 6 bases from V and 5 bases from J; bases unmatched to any gene: 5. CDR3: CASSEQGAYQPQHF. As DNA, the CDR3 is TGTGCCAGCAGTGAACAGGGGGCGTATCAGCCCCAGCATTTT.

J is TRBJ2-1 and V is TRBV15; 11 bases align to TRBD1. V dropped 1 base and J dropped 9; count of bases not matched to a gene: 14. This CDR3 contains 18 residues. Germline loops: CDR1 LNHNV, CDR2 YYDKDF (reference sequence). DNA of the CDR3: TGTGCCACCAGCAGAGCGGGGACCGGGACAGGGGGGTATGGTGAGCAGTTCTTC. Translation gives CATSRAGTGTGGYGEQFF.

V and J are TRBV2 and TRBJ2-7; a possible D gene is TRBD2 (7 bases). Germline values: CDR1 SNHLY, CDR2 FYNNEI. There are 12 residues in the CDR3. Trimming shortened V by 9 bases and J by 7 bases, and 16 bases separated the two germline ends. The CDR3 bases are TGTGCCAGGGGGGGGGCGTCAGGAGAGCAGTACTTC. Protein sequence: CARGGASGEQYF.

This chain joins TRBV30 and TRBJ1-5; D remains unclear. Germline loops: CDR1 GTSNPN, CDR2 SVGIG (reference sequence). Trimming removed 1 base at V and 5 bases at J, with 9 bases between. This CDR3 is 13 amino acids long. CDR3 sequence reads: CAWSDGQHQPQHF. Written as DNA, the CDR3 is TGTGCCTGGAGTGACGGGCAGCATCAGCCCCAGCATTTT.

This chain uses TRBV19 with TRBJ2-7, with 10 bases matching TRBD2. The CDR3 runs 16 residues. The germline CDR1 and CDR2 sequences are LNHDA and SQIVND (reference sequence). Germline trimming cut 5 bases from V and 0 bases from J; bases unmatched to any gene: 7. The CDR3 sequence: CASSAEAGGSSYEQYF. Written as DNA, the CDR3 is TGTGCCAGTAGTGCCGAAGCGGGAGGGAGCTCCTACGAGCAGTACTTC.

V usage is TRBV6-5 and J usage is TRBJ2-7, with 7 bases identical to TRBD2. The CDR3 totals 13 residues. V shed 4 bases and J 2 bases; nucleotides not matched to a gene: 2. CDR1 is MNHEY and CDR2 is SVGAGI in the germline V gene. The DNA for the CDR3 is TGTGCCAGCAGTTCTAGCGGTCCCTACGAGCAGTACTTC. It translates to CASSSSGPYEQYF.

The rearrangement links TRBV19 to TRBJ2-7; D is ambiguous. CDR3 length equals 13 residues. CDR1 LNHDA and CDR2 SQIVND come from the germline V gene (reference sequence). Trimming took 4 bases from V and 2 from J, leaving 9 bases between them. The CDR3 DNA reads TGTGCCAGTAGTACCGGGCTCACCTACGAGCAGTACTTC. Residues: CASSTGLTYEQYF.

V gene TRBV19 combines with J gene TRBJ2-1; 10 bases are shared with TRBD2. The junction had 8 bases not matched to a gene; V was cut back by 2 bases and J by 7 bases. Germline V gene sequence: CDR1 LNHDA, CDR2 SQIVND (reference sequence). The CDR3 is 16 amino acids. CDR3: CASSISVLAGGNEQFF. The DNA for the CDR3 is TGTGCCAGTAGTATATCGGTCTTAGCGGGAGGAAATGAGCAGTTCTTC.

J is TRBJ1-5 and V is TRBV6-1; 7 bases fit TRBD1. Per germline, CDR1 MNHNS and CDR2 SASEGT. This CDR3 has 15 residues. V lost 3 bases and J lost 6; bases outside the gene matches: 8. In DNA, the CDR3 is TGTGCCAGCAGTGAGCACTGGGACAGCCTTCAGCCCCAGCATTTT. This translates into CASSEHWDSLQPQHF.

The rearrangement uses TRBV6-5 and TRBJ2-2; no clear D gene. Per the germline V gene, CDR1 is MNHEY and CDR2 is SVGAGI. The CDR3 length is 14 residues. Trimming cost V 4 bases and J 1 base, with 7 bases left between them. CDR3 residues: CASSSTGNTGELFF. As DNA, the CDR3 is TGTGCCAGCAGTTCGACCGGGAACACCGGGGAGCTGTTTTTT.

The genes are TRBV7-9 and TRBJ2-1; tentatively, D is TRBD2 (6 bases). The ends were cut back, 3 bases at V and 10 bases at J, with 10 bases in the middle. This CDR3 is built from 12 residues. Germline CDR1 SEHNR, CDR2 FQNEAQ (reference sequence). As DNA, the CDR3 is TGTGCCAGCAGCTTGACGGAGGGGGAGCAGTTCTTC. It yields the protein CASSLTEGEQFF. Full variable domain (rest looked up from reference TRBV7-9 and TRBJ2-1): DTGVSQNPRHKITKRGQNVTFRCDPISEHNRLYWYRQTLGQGPEFLTYFQNEAQLEKSRLLSDRFSAERPKGSFSTLEIQRTEQGDSAMYLCASSLTEGEQFFGPGTRLTVL.

This clone was observed a handful of times. This chain links TRBV5-1 with TRBJ1-1; 8 bases are a match to TRBD1. CDR3 size: 16 residues. The junction had 9 bases not matched to a gene; V was cut back by 1 base and J by 4 bases. Germline V CDR1 and CDR2: SGHRS, YFSETQ. CDR3 in amino acids: CASSLKGQGGSTEAFF. The CDR3 DNA is TGCGCCAGCAGCTTGAAAGGACAGGGAGGGAGCACTGAAGCTTTCTTT.

This rearrangement joins TRBV5-1 to TRBJ2-7; TRBD2 is a possible D gene (6 bases). Germline V gene data show CDR1 as SGHRS and CDR2 as YFSETQ. The CDR3 runs to 17 residues. Trimming stripped 2 bases from V and 5 bases from J, with 23 bases between. The CDR3 coding sequence is TGCGCCAGCAGCTTCACTAGCTTAGCGGCAGTGGGGCACGAGCAGTACTTC. Protein product: CASSFTSLAAVGHEQYF.

The chain combines TRBV5-6 with TRBJ1-4, with TRBD1 as a possible D gene (6 bases). Trimming left V 2 bases short and J 7 bases short, with 12 bases between. There are 14 residues in the CDR3. Germline CDR1 SGHDT, CDR2 YYEEEE. The CDR3 loop is CASSFGGLFEKLFF. DNA of the CDR3: TGTGCCAGCAGCTTCGGGGGGCTCTTTGAAAAACTGTTTTTT.

V gene TRBV7-8 combines with J gene TRBJ1-5, with D perhaps TRBD1 (6 bases). This CDR3 spans 15 amino acids. Germline-derived CDR1 and CDR2 are SGHVS and FQNEAQ. The ends were cut back, 6 bases at V and 4 bases at J, with 16 bases in the middle. CDR3 in amino acids: CASSSRQGMNQPQHF. Written as DNA, the CDR3 is TGTGCCAGCAGTTCACGCCAGGGGATGAATCAGCCCCAGCATTTT.

The J gene is TRBJ1-5, the V gene TRBV6-1, with no clear D. Per germline, CDR1 MNHNS and CDR2 SASEGT. The CDR3 totals 14 residues. V was trimmed by 1 base and J by 3 bases, leaving 7 bases between them. CDR3 loop: CASSEGPINQPQHF. The CDR3 region has the DNA TGTGCCAGCAGTGAAGGACCGATCAATCAGCCCCAGCATTTT.

V is TRBV4-2 and J is TRBJ2-7; perhaps TRBD1 as D (5 bases). The CDR3 is made up of 15 amino acids. V was shortened by 3 bases and J by 0 bases, with 12 bases between the two germline ends. CDR1 and CDR2 from the germline V gene are LGHNA and YNFKEQ. The CDR3 region has the DNA TGTGCCAGCAGCCAGATACAGGAGAGCTCCTACGAGCAGTACTTC. Residues: CASSQIQESSYEQYF.

This chain links TRBV30 with TRBJ1-1; 7 bases match TRBD1. J gave up 8 bases and V 3 bases, and 12 bases lay outside the gene matches. The germline V gene encodes CDR1 GTSNPN and CDR2 SVGIG (reference sequence). The CDR3 covers 14 residues. CDR3 region: CAWRRQGRQAEAFF. The CDR3 DNA reads TGTGCCTGGAGGAGACAGGGAAGGCAAGCGGAAGCTTTCTTT.

This chain connects TRBV29-1 to TRBJ1-4; D is uncertain. V was trimmed by 0 bases and J by 7 bases, leaving 3 bases between them. CDR1 is SQVTM and CDR2 is ANQGSEA in the germline V gene. This CDR3 has 11 amino acids. The CDR3: CSVEEGEKLFF. DNA for the CDR3: TGCAGCGTTGAAGAGGGTGAAAAACTGTTTTTT.

The V gene is TRBV7-8, the J gene TRBJ2-3, with TRBD2 matching over 7 bases. In germline, CDR1 is SGHVS, CDR2 FQNEAQ. The CDR3 is made up of 17 amino acids. The V and J ends lost 2 bases and 3 bases, in that order; junction bases with no gene match: 11. CDR3: CASSLLGGAGATDTQYF. In DNA form, the CDR3 reads TGTGCCAGCAGCTTATTAGGCGGGGCGGGAGCTACAGATACGCAGTATTTT.